Listed below are T cell receptor beta chains from one sample, sequenced in a study of cytomegalovirus exposure and HLA in healthy donors. Libraries were prepared by immunoSEQ multiplex PCR; TCRdb keeps only in-frame clonotypes and omits some of them. In the table there are roughly 120,000 clones, around four fifths of which are singletons. Sequencing was carried out using PBMCs. The source of these receptors is a woman between 40 and 55 years old in good health and CMV-seropositive. CDR3s include the opening cysteine and the closing phenylalanine or tryptophan. D genes are given only for firm matches. Not all rows give a size; the values are once, few, many and, for expanded clones, a class.

d_gene: .
v_gene: TRBV19
abundance: .
j_gene: TRBJ2-2
CDR3aa: CASSILSENTGELFF
CDR3nt: TGTGCCAGTAGTATCCTCAGTGAGAACACCGGGGAGCTGTTTTTT

d_gene: TRBD1
v_gene: TRBV18
abundance: .
j_gene: TRBJ2-1
CDR3aa: CASSTQGPSYNEQFF
CDR3nt: TGTGCCAGCTCAACACAGGGGCCCTCCTACAATGAGCAGTTCTTC

d_gene: TRBD2
v_gene: TRBV5-4
abundance: .
j_gene: TRBJ2-7
CDR3aa: CASSLAGSGMGYEQYF
CDR3nt: TGTGCCAGCAGCTTGGCTGGTAGCGGGATGGGATACGAGCAGTACTTC

d_gene: TRBD1
v_gene: TRBV28
abundance: .
j_gene: TRBJ1-1
CDR3aa: CASSLCDRDTEAFF
CDR3nt: TGTGCCAGCAGTTTATGCGACAGGGACACTGAAGCTTTCTTT

d_gene: .
v_gene: TRBV5-6
abundance: few
j_gene: TRBJ1-1
CDR3aa: CASSWALNTEAFF
CDR3nt: TGTGCCAGCAGCTGGGCCCTGAACACTGAAGCTTTCTTT

d_gene: .
v_gene: TRBV4-3
abundance: .
j_gene: TRBJ1-1
CDR3aa: CASSPRGMNTEAFF
CDR3nt: TGCGCCAGCAGCCCCCGTGGCATGAACACTGAAGCTTTCTTT

d_gene: .
v_gene: TRBV14
abundance: few
j_gene: TRBJ1-2
CDR3aa: CASSHKTASYGYTF
CDR3nt: TGTGCCAGCAGCCATAAGACAGCAAGCTATGGCTACACCTTC

d_gene: .
v_gene: TRBV18
abundance: .
j_gene: TRBJ1-4
CDR3aa: CASSYQTATNEKLFF
CDR3nt: TGTGCCAGCTCCTACCAGACAGCAACTAATGAAAAACTGTTTTTT

d_gene: TRBD2
v_gene: TRBV19
abundance: few
j_gene: TRBJ2-5
CDR3aa: CASSPRTSDLETQYF
CDR3nt: TGTGCCAGTAGTCCGCGGACTAGCGACCTTGAGACCCAGTACTTC

d_gene: TRBD1
v_gene: TRBV13
abundance: .
j_gene: TRBJ1-2
CDR3aa: CASSSQGKAGLYYGYTF
CDR3nt: TGTGCCAGCAGCTCACAGGGGAAAGCGGGTTTATACTATGGCTACACCTTC

d_gene: TRBD1
v_gene: TRBV7-9
abundance: .
j_gene: TRBJ1-1
CDR3aa: CASSWSVTGGNTEAFF
CDR3nt: TGTGCCAGCAGCTGGAGTGTGACAGGGGGCAACACTGAAGCTTTCTTT

d_gene: .
v_gene: TRBV6-1
abundance: .
j_gene: TRBJ1-1
CDR3aa: CAGDSQSPEAFF
CDR3nt: TGTGCCGGAGACAGCCAAAGCCCTGAAGCTTTCTTT

d_gene: TRBD1
v_gene: TRBV7-2
abundance: .
j_gene: TRBJ2-3
CDR3aa: CASSMRQGATDTQYF
CDR3nt: TGTGCCAGCAGCATGAGACAGGGGGCAACAGATACGCAGTATTTT

d_gene: TRBD2
v_gene: TRBV15
abundance: .
j_gene: TRBJ2-1
CDR3aa: CATSRDGRGGPNEQFF
CDR3nt: TGTGCCACCAGCAGAGATGGGCGGGGGGGCCCGAATGAGCAGTTCTTC

d_gene: TRBD1
v_gene: TRBV5-1
abundance: .
j_gene: TRBJ2-3
CDR3aa: CASSPRQGRTDTQYF
CDR3nt: TGCGCCAGCAGCCCGAGACAGGGGAGAACAGATACGCAGTATTTT

d_gene: .
v_gene: TRBV29-1
abundance: .
j_gene: TRBJ2-1
CDR3aa: CSVLQGRHEQFF
CDR3nt: TGCAGCGTGCTACAGGGTCGGCATGAGCAGTTCTTC

d_gene: TRBD1
v_gene: TRBV27
abundance: .
j_gene: TRBJ2-7
CDR3aa: CASSTTGLTSYEQYF
CDR3nt: TGTGCCAGCAGTACGACAGGGCTGACCTCCTACGAGCAGTACTTC

d_gene: .
v_gene: TRBV4-1
abundance: .
j_gene: TRBJ1-2
CDR3aa: CASSQVSGGDYGYTF
CDR3nt: TGCGCCAGCAGCCAAGTCAGCGGTGGGGACTATGGCTACACCTTC

d_gene: TRBD2
v_gene: TRBV5-1
abundance: few
j_gene: TRBJ2-2
CDR3aa: CASRLAGGNTGELFF
CDR3nt: TGCGCCAGCAGACTAGCGGGGGGGAACACCGGGGAGCTGTTTTTT

d_gene: TRBD2
v_gene: TRBV7-8
abundance: .
j_gene: TRBJ2-3
CDR3aa: CASSPGLAGGRPSTDTQYF
CDR3nt: TGTGCCAGCAGCCCGGGACTAGCGGGGGGCCGGCCTAGCACAGATACGCAGTATTTT

d_gene: .
v_gene: TRBV4-3
abundance: .
j_gene: TRBJ2-6
CDR3aa: CASSQDFSFSGANVLTF
CDR3nt: TGCGCCAGCAGCCAAGATTTCTCTTTCTCTGGGGCCAACGTCCTGACTTTC

d_gene: TRBD1
v_gene: TRBV5-1
abundance: .
j_gene: TRBJ1-2
CDR3aa: CASSPDRGNYGYTF
CDR3nt: TGCGCCAGCAGCCCGGACAGGGGTAACTATGGCTACACCTTC

d_gene: .
v_gene: TRBV4-2
abundance: once
j_gene: TRBJ2-4
CDR3aa: CASSQGSTANPLAKNIQYF
CDR3nt: TGTGCCAGCAGCCAAGGGTCTACAGCTAACCCTCTAGCCAAAAACATTCAGTACTTC

d_gene: .
v_gene: TRBV9
abundance: .
j_gene: TRBJ1-4
CDR3aa: CASSVLEGSNEKLFF
CDR3nt: TGTGCCAGCAGCGTATTGGAGGGAAGCAATGAAAAACTGTTTTTT

d_gene: TRBD1
v_gene: TRBV29-1
abundance: .
j_gene: TRBJ1-2
CDR3aa: CSGRGDRGRGYTF
CDR3nt: TGCAGCGGCCGGGGTGACAGGGGGCGAGGCTACACCTTC

d_gene: TRBD1
v_gene: TRBV9
abundance: few
j_gene: TRBJ2-2
CDR3aa: CASSVDRANTGELFF
CDR3nt: TGTGCCAGCAGCGTCGACAGGGCCAACACCGGGGAGCTGTTTTTT

d_gene: TRBD1
v_gene: TRBV6-1
abundance: .
j_gene: TRBJ2-7
CDR3aa: CASSHPGTGRGEQYF
CDR3nt: TGTGCCAGCAGTCATCCCGGGACAGGGCGAGGCGAGCAGTACTTC

d_gene: .
v_gene: TRBV21-1
abundance: .
j_gene: TRBJ2-7
CDR3aa: CASSKPTGGPYEQYF
CDR3nt: TGTGCCAGCAGCAAACCGACAGGGGGTCCCTACGAGCAGTACTTC

d_gene: TRBD1
v_gene: TRBV11-3
abundance: .
j_gene: TRBJ1-1
CDR3aa: CASSPQGANTEAFF
CDR3nt: TGTGCCAGCAGCCCACAGGGGGCTAACACTGAAGCTTTCTTT

d_gene: TRBD1
v_gene: TRBV6-1
abundance: .
j_gene: TRBJ1-5
CDR3aa: CASSEGDRGNQPQHF
CDR3nt: TGTGCCAGCAGTGAAGGGGACAGGGGCAATCAGCCCCAGCATTTT

d_gene: TRBD2
v_gene: TRBV7-9
abundance: few
j_gene: TRBJ2-1
CDR3aa: CASSLAGVAGDAREQFF
CDR3nt: TGTGCCAGCAGCTTAGCGGGGGTAGCGGGAGATGCGCGTGAGCAGTTCTTC